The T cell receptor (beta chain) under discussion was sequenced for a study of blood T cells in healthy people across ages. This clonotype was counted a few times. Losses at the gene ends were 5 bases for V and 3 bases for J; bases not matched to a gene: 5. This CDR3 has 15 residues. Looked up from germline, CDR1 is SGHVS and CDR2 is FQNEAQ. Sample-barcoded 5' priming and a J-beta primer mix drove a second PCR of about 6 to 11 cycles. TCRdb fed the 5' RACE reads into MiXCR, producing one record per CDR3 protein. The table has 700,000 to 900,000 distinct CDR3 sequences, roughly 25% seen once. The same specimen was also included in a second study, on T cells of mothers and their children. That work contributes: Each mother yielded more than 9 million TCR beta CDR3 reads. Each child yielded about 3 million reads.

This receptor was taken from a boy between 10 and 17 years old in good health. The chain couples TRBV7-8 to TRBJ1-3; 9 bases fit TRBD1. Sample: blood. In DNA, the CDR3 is TGTGCCAGCAGCCCCGGACAGGGGTATGGAAACACCATATATTTT. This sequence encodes CASSPGQGYGNTIYF. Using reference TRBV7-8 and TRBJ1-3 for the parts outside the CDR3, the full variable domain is GAGVSQSPRYKVAKRGQDVALRCDPISGHVSLFWYQQALGQGPEFLTYFQNEAQLDKSGLPSDRFFAERPEGSVSTLKIQRTQQEDSAVYLCASSPGQGYGNTIYFGEGSWLTVV.